This T cell receptor beta chain was sequenced during a study of monozygotic twins with inflammatory bowel disease. Comments on this clonotype: Its antigen is undetermined.

With the 5' RACE reads reprocessed, TCRdb shows one record per CDR3 protein and no DNA. This sample's table reports around 200,000 distinct CDR3 sequences. Overall study findings and caveats: The results supported no single strong signal or clonotype associated with IBD.

Germline-derived CDR1 and CDR2 are LGHNT and FRNRAP. This CDR3 region has 13 residues. J is TRBJ1-1 and V is TRBV12-5; no DNA is available, so the TRBD1 call from TCRdb remains unchecked. This TCR was sampled from a human donor with ulcerative colitis or Crohn's disease, or a healthy co-twin of an affected twin (not recorded which). Input material: blood. CDR3 loop: CASGLGGYTEAFF.